The 2 T cell receptor beta chains reported below all come from one sample, sequenced in a study of T-cell reconstitution after alpha-beta-depleted transplantation in children (dated by TCRdb to 2016 to 2018). The library was produced with PCR. The sequencing machine was an Illumina HiSeq 2500. TCR libraries were prepared with molecular barcoding, using unique molecular identifiers to normalize TCRbeta repertoire quantification. TCRdb reprocessing: public reads trimmed at Q25 with fastp, clones called with MiXCR, in-frame beta chains kept. CDR3 protein sequences are deduplicated, and each keeps its most common genes and DNA. Recorded for this sample are 350,000 to 450,000 distinct CDR3 sequences; 13% of them occurred a single time. The ten largest clonotypes hold roughly 4.5% of the sample. The material sequenced was PBMCs, taken from the stem cell graft. The receptor source for this set is a human donor who donated a stem cell graft to a child with Fanconi anemia.

The table lists this clonotype with a few counts. This sequence joins TRBV4-2 and TRBJ1-6, with D uncertain. This CDR3 spans 18 amino acids. Germline lookup yields CDR1 LGHNA and CDR2 YNFKEQ. The V and J ends lost 1 base and 7 bases respectively, with 20 bases between them. CDR3 protein: CASSQGVEGWRGNSPLHF. The CDR3 nucleotides read TGTGCCAGCAGCCAAGGGGTTGAGGGCTGGAGAGGCAATTCACCCCTCCACTTT.

This sequence joins TRBV6-5 and TRBJ1-6; D is ambiguous. In germline, CDR1 is MNHEY, CDR2 SVGAGI. This CDR3 has 12 amino acids. V was clipped by 2 bases and J by 9 bases, with 5 bases between them. The CDR3 protein is CASSYATSPLHF. CDR3 in DNA: TGTGCCAGCAGTTACGCCACTTCACCCCTCCACTTT.